A selection of T cell receptor beta chains follows, all from one sample in a study of blood T cell repertoires in COVID-19. Libraries were prepared by immunoSEQ multiplex PCR; TCRdb keeps only in-frame clonotypes and omits some of them. Of 120,000 or so clones listed, 88% are singletons. The sequenced material came from peripheral blood. The receptors shown here come from a man over 45 with acute or convalescent COVID-19. Each CDR3 is given with its conserved first and last residue. The order of the fields is clone size, J gene, V gene, D gene, CDR3 protein, CDR3 DNA. A D gene is named only where the DNA matches it firmly. Clone size is given for some rows only: seen once, a few or many times, or a class if the clone is expanded.

clone_size: -; j_call: TRBJ1-2; v_call: TRBV7-2; d_call: TRBD1; cdr3_aa: CASSAGTGLVVDTF; cdr3_nt: TGTGCCAGCAGCGCCGGGACAGGTCTTGTGGTCGACACCTTC
clone_size: -; j_call: TRBJ2-3; v_call: TRBV5-6; d_call: -; cdr3_aa: CASSIAAGSTDTQYF; cdr3_nt: TGTGCCAGCAGCATTGCCGCCGGTAGCACAGATACGCAGTATTTT
clone_size: -; j_call: TRBJ1-4; v_call: TRBV5-1; d_call: -; cdr3_aa: CASSLTAANEKLFF; cdr3_nt: TGCGCCAGCAGCTTGACCGCAGCTAATGAAAAACTGTTTTTT
clone_size: -; j_call: TRBJ1-3; v_call: TRBV2; d_call: TRBD1; cdr3_aa: CASSSQGGAGNTIYF; cdr3_nt: TGTGCCAGCAGTTCTCAGGGGGGCGCTGGGAACACCATATATTTT
clone_size: -; j_call: TRBJ2-5; v_call: TRBV3-1/TRBV3-2; d_call: TRBD2; cdr3_aa: CASSQATGTSGSEWETQYF; cdr3_nt: TGTGCCAGCAGCCAAGCTACCGGGACTAGCGGGAGTGAATGGGAGACCCAGTACTTC
clone_size: -; j_call: TRBJ1-5; v_call: TRBV30; d_call: TRBD1; cdr3_aa: CAWSGTGDPLSNQPQHF; cdr3_nt: TGTGCCTGGAGTGGGACAGGCGATCCGCTTAGCAATCAGCCCCAGCATTTT
clone_size: -; j_call: TRBJ1-2; v_call: TRBV30; d_call: -; cdr3_aa: CAWSIQGANGYTF; cdr3_nt: TGTGCCTGGAGTATACAGGGAGCAAATGGCTACACCTTC
clone_size: once; j_call: TRBJ2-7; v_call: TRBV15; d_call: -; cdr3_aa: CATSRAEWTGEQYF; cdr3_nt: TGTGCCACCAGCAGAGCTGAGTGGACTGGCGAGCAGTACTTC
clone_size: -; j_call: TRBJ2-1; v_call: TRBV19; d_call: -; cdr3_aa: CASSMLNGYNEQFF; cdr3_nt: TGTGCCAGTAGTATGTTGAACGGCTACAATGAGCAGTTCTTC
clone_size: -; j_call: TRBJ1-2; v_call: TRBV4-3; d_call: -; cdr3_aa: CASSQGYFDYGYTF; cdr3_nt: TGCGCCAGCAGCCAAGGCTATTTTGACTATGGCTACACCTTC
clone_size: -; j_call: TRBJ2-1; v_call: TRBV5-1; d_call: TRBD2; cdr3_aa: CASSQKQGTPGLAGGLEEQFF; cdr3_nt: TGCGCCAGCAGCCAAAAGCAAGGAACCCCGGGACTAGCGGGAGGTTTGGAGGAGCAGTTCTTC
clone_size: -; j_call: TRBJ1-3; v_call: TRBV12-3/TRBV12-4; d_call: -; cdr3_aa: CASSLSGGNTIYF; cdr3_nt: TGTGCTAGCAGTCTCTCTGGCGGAAACACCATATATTTT
clone_size: -; j_call: TRBJ1-2; v_call: TRBV7-6; d_call: TRBD1; cdr3_aa: CASSLGTGVDYGYTF; cdr3_nt: TGTGCCAGCAGCTTGGGGACAGGGGTGGACTATGGCTACACCTTC
clone_size: -; j_call: TRBJ1-1; v_call: TRBV5-1; d_call: -; cdr3_aa: CASSLDPGLSEAFF; cdr3_nt: TGCGCCAGCAGCTTGGATCCAGGGCTATCTGAAGCTTTCTTT
clone_size: -; j_call: TRBJ1-6; v_call: TRBV27; d_call: -; cdr3_aa: CASRGGLSPLHF; cdr3_nt: TGTGCCAGCAGGGGCGGGCTCTCACCCCTCCACTTT
clone_size: -; j_call: TRBJ2-7; v_call: TRBV29-1; d_call: TRBD1; cdr3_aa: CSTLDRVDEQYF; cdr3_nt: TGCAGCACGCTGGACAGGGTCGACGAGCAGTACTTC
clone_size: -; j_call: TRBJ1-2; v_call: TRBV5-6; d_call: TRBD1; cdr3_aa: CASSLPGGDPRYGYTF; cdr3_nt: TGTGCCAGCAGCTTGCCAGGGGGCGATCCTCGGTATGGCTACACCTTC
clone_size: -; j_call: TRBJ1-1; v_call: TRBV3-1/TRBV3-2; d_call: TRBD1; cdr3_aa: CASSQIQGANEAFF; cdr3_nt: TGTGCCAGCAGCCAAATACAGGGGGCGAATGAAGCTTTCTTT
clone_size: -; j_call: TRBJ2-1; v_call: TRBV10-3; d_call: -; cdr3_aa: CATRLEGRGNEQFF; cdr3_nt: TGTGCCACCCGACTGGAGGGCCGGGGCAATGAGCAGTTCTTC
clone_size: -; j_call: TRBJ2-7; v_call: TRBV19; d_call: -; cdr3_aa: CASSRAPSSYEQYF; cdr3_nt: TGTGCCAGTAGCCGAGCACCAAGCTCCTACGAGCAGTACTTC
clone_size: -; j_call: TRBJ1-2; v_call: TRBV6-5; d_call: TRBD1; cdr3_aa: CASSYGQGAPGGYTF; cdr3_nt: TGTGCCAGCAGTTACGGACAGGGGGCGCCGGGTGGCTACACCTTC
clone_size: -; j_call: TRBJ1-1; v_call: TRBV3-1/TRBV3-2; d_call: -; cdr3_aa: CASTRFPNTEAFF; cdr3_nt: TGTGCCAGCACCAGATTCCCGAACACTGAAGCTTTCTTT
clone_size: -; j_call: TRBJ1-5; v_call: TRBV27; d_call: -; cdr3_aa: CASSFQGNQPQHF; cdr3_nt: TGTGCCAGCAGTTTCCAGGGAAATCAGCCCCAGCATTTT
clone_size: -; j_call: TRBJ1-1; v_call: TRBV7-2; d_call: -; cdr3_aa: CASRPQGSPEAFF; cdr3_nt: TGTGCCAGCAGGCCCCAGGGGAGCCCTGAAGCTTTCTTT
clone_size: many; j_call: TRBJ1-1; v_call: TRBV5-6; d_call: -; cdr3_aa: CASSLTEYTEAFF; cdr3_nt: TGTGCCAGCAGCTTGACGGAGTACACTGAAGCTTTCTTT
clone_size: -; j_call: TRBJ2-7; v_call: TRBV7-9; d_call: -; cdr3_aa: CASSSLLGPNEQYF; cdr3_nt: TGTGCCAGCAGCTCCCTTTTGGGGCCGAACGAGCAGTACTTC
clone_size: -; j_call: TRBJ2-7; v_call: TRBV27; d_call: -; cdr3_aa: CASSLEETSHEQYF; cdr3_nt: TGTGCCAGCAGTTTAGAGGAAACATCCCACGAGCAGTACTTC